Below, 21 T cell receptor beta chains from the same sample are listed, as sequenced in a study of T-cell reconstitution after alpha-beta-depleted transplantation in children. Library preparation (for TCRbeta) was performed with unique molecular identifiers. TCRdb reprocessed the PCR reads via MiXCR and lists one record per CDR3 protein. Of just under 550,000 distinct CDR3 sequences listed, 15% to 20% were seen once; the top ten hold approximately 3%. The sample here was PBMCs from the stem cell graft donor, taken from the stem cell graft. These receptors were collected from a human donor who donated a stem cell graft to a child with acute lymphoblastic leukemia.

J is TRBJ2-1 and V is TRBV7-7, with 7 bases lining up with TRBD1. Germline CDR1 is SSHAT and CDR2 is FNYEAQ (reference sequence). The CDR3 length is 16 residues. Trimming at V came to 1 base and at J to 2 bases, leaving 5 bases not matched to a gene. CDR3 protein: CASSLGPGQTYNEQFF. The CDR3 nucleotides are TGTGCCAGCAGCTTAGGCCCGGGACAGACCTACAATGAGCAGTTCTTC.

This clonotype was seen more than once but under ten times. The chain has TRBV29-1 and TRBJ2-3, with D perhaps matching TRBD2 (6 bases). There are 13 residues in the CDR3. Germline V gene data show CDR1 as SQVTM and CDR2 as ANQGSEA. V was trimmed by 2 bases and J by 7 bases, leaving 13 bases between them. The CDR3 here is CSVEPGSSNTQYF. Here the CDR3 DNA reads TGCAGCGTTGAACCCGGGAGTTCGAATACGCAGTATTTT.

The gene calls are TRBV20-1 and TRBJ2-1, with D uncertain. Trimming took 1 base from V and 2 from J, leaving 18 bases between them. The CDR3 runs 17 residues. Germline CDR1 and CDR2: DFQATT and SNEGSKA (reference sequence). This CDR3 is CSARVPAGLKTYNEQFF. In DNA form, the CDR3 reads TGCAGTGCTAGAGTTCCCGCCGGCCTTAAAACCTACAATGAGCAGTTCTTC.

This clonotype has just a few counts. The chain is built from TRBV4-1 and TRBJ2-1; 12 nucleotides line up with TRBD2. The germline CDR1 and CDR2 sequences are MGHRA and YSYEKL. V shed 6 bases, J shed 8 bases, and the junction held 5 bases outside the gene matches. The CDR3 is made up of 14 amino acids. The CDR3 DNA is TGCGCCAGCAGGGAGACTAGCGGGAGTTATGAGCAGTTCTTC. It specifies CASRETSGSYEQFF.

This chain links TRBV5-1 with TRBJ2-7; D perhaps matches TRBD1 (6 bases). V shed 5 bases and J shed 0 bases, with 15 bases lying between them. CDR1 is SGHRS, CDR2 YFSETQ, per germline. This CDR3 has 15 residues. CDR3 protein: CASRVLTGSSYEQYF. The DNA of the CDR3 is TGCGCCAGCAGGGTCCTAACAGGGAGCTCCTACGAGCAGTACTTC.

The chain carries TRBV6-1 and TRBJ2-2; 8 bases match TRBD2. From germline, CDR1 is MNHNS and CDR2 SASEGT. J was trimmed by 4 bases and V by 7 bases; bases with no gene match: 11. The CDR3 sequence is 16 residues long. The CDR3 nucleotides are TGTGCCAGCACCTCCCACGGGAGGGGCGGCACCGGGGAGCTGTTTTTT. As protein: CASTSHGRGGTGELFF.

This clonotype was observed once. The chain recombines TRBV1 with TRBJ2-7; the listed D gene, TRBD2, was not tested against the DNA. TRBV1 is listed as a pseudogene. This CDR3 has 16 residues. The CDR3 region is CTSSQDLTSGRREQYF. CDR3 DNA sequence: TGCACCAGCAGCCAAGACCTGACTAGCGGGAGGCGCGAGCAGTACTTC.

This clonotype was seen more than once but under ten times. The V and J genes are TRBV12-3 or TRBV12-4 and TRBJ1-5; perhaps TRBD1 as D (5 bases). The ends were cut back, 3 bases at V and 4 bases at J, with 19 bases in the middle. The CDR3 consists of 17 residues. For the CDR3, the DNA is TGTGCCAGCAGTTTCAGGGACCTTCCCACCTGGAATCAGCCCCAGCATTTT. This codes for CASSFRDLPTWNQPQHF.

This clonotype was recorded a few times. The rearrangement uses TRBV21-1 and TRBJ2-4; the table calls TRBD2, which could not be checked here. TRBV21-1 is a documented pseudogene. The CDR3 sequence is 20 residues long. The CDR3 loop is CASRGLAGSRECLAKNIQYF. For the CDR3, the DNA is TGTGCCAGCAGGGGACTAGCGGGGTCCAGGGAATGTTTAGCCAAAAACATTCAGTACTTC.

The V and J genes are TRBV5-1 and TRBJ2-2; D is perhaps TRBD2 (6 bases). V was cut by 1 base and J by 1 base, with 11 bases left in between. The CDR3 sequence is 16 residues long. Germline values: CDR1 SGHRS, CDR2 YFSETQ. Here the CDR3 reads CASSLFSGVNTGELFF. The CDR3 coding sequence is TGCGCCAGCAGCTTGTTTTCGGGAGTGAACACCGGGGAGCTGTTTTTT. The entire variable domain, with the rest obtained from reference TRBV5-1 and TRBJ2-2, is as follows: KAGVTQTPRYLIKTRGQQVTLSCSPISGHRSVSWYQQTPGQGLQFLFEYFSETQRNKGNFPGRFSGRQFSNSRSEMNVSTLELGDSALYLCASSLFSGVNTGELFFGEGSRLTVL.

This clonotype has only a few counts. V is TRBV20-1 and J is TRBJ2-2; 9 bases map to TRBD2. CDR1 and CDR2 (germline): DFQATT, SNEGSKA (reference sequence). V trimming: 1 base; J trimming: 4 bases; junction bases outside the gene matches: 4. The CDR3 totals 15 residues. The CDR3, as DNA: TGCAGTGCTAGAGTTGGGACTAGCCTCACCGGGGAGCTGTTTTTT. It encodes CSARVGTSLTGELFF.

The V gene is TRBV5-1, the J gene TRBJ1-2, with unresolved D. The length of the CDR3 is 13 residues. CDR1 and CDR2 from the germline V gene are SGHRS and YFSETQ. Deletions cut 2 bases from V and 2 bases from J, with 7 bases between. The CDR3: CASSLKTNYGYTF. The CDR3 DNA reads TGCGCCAGCAGCTTAAAGACCAACTATGGCTACACCTTC.

This clonotype was detected ten times or more. This chain links TRBV5-1 with TRBJ1-1; D call uncertain. Germline V gene sequence: CDR1 SGHRS, CDR2 YFSETQ. V was pared by 4 bases and J by 1 base, with 14 bases between. The CDR3 covers 15 residues. This CDR3 is CASSPGRGPNTEAFF. The CDR3 DNA follows: TGCGCCAGCAGCCCCGGGAGAGGGCCGAACACTGAAGCTTTCTTT.

The chain is built from TRBV20-1 and TRBJ1-1; no reliable D call. Looked up from germline, CDR1 is DFQATT and CDR2 is SNEGSKA (reference sequence). This CDR3 has 11 amino acids. V dropped 6 bases and J dropped 7 bases, with 12 bases sitting between them. Here the CDR3 DNA reads TGCAGTGCCACGGCGGCCAGTGAAGCTTTCTTT. Its translation: CSATAASEAFF.

The genes are TRBV12-3 or TRBV12-4 and TRBJ2-2; D is ambiguous. This CDR3 has 15 residues. Trimming shortened V by 3 bases and J by 2 bases, and 10 bases separated the two germline ends. The CDR3 sequence: CASSFRHTNTGELFF. In nucleotides, the CDR3 is TGTGCCAGCAGTTTCCGTCACACAAACACCGGGGAGCTGTTTTTT.

The V gene is TRBV4-1, the J gene TRBJ2-1; TRBD2 matches 16 bases. The germline V gene has CDR1 MGHRA and CDR2 YSYEKL. The CDR3 runs 17 residues. The V and J ends lost 1 base and 7 bases, in that order; junction bases with no gene match: 4. CDR3 amino acids: CASSQAGLAGGRNEQFF. CDR3 nucleotide sequence: TGCGCCAGCAGCCAAGCGGGACTAGCGGGAGGGAGGAATGAGCAGTTCTTC.

CDR3 coding DNA: TGTGCCAGCACCGCTAGCGCCTACAATGAGCAGTTCTTC. As protein: CASTASAYNEQFF. This chain links TRBV6-1 with TRBJ2-1, with D possibly being TRBD2 (6 bases). The CDR3 covers 13 residues. Germline-derived CDR1 and CDR2 are MNHNS and SASEGT. V dropped 7 bases and J dropped 2 bases, with 9 bases sitting between them.

The V gene is TRBV7-9, the J gene TRBJ2-7; 7 bases align to TRBD1. CDR3 length: 15 amino acids. V lost 5 bases, J lost 5 bases, and 12 bases stayed unmatched. Per the germline V gene, CDR1 is SEHNR and CDR2 is FQNEAQ (reference sequence). The chain's CDR3 is CASSPPGTVEHEQYF. The CDR3 DNA reads TGTGCCAGCAGCCCCCCCGGGACAGTCGAGCACGAGCAGTACTTC.

This clonotype has more than one count but fewer than ten. This sequence joins TRBV20-1 and TRBJ2-7; 11 nucleotides align to TRBD2. J was trimmed by 2 bases and V by 7 bases; bases with no gene match: 10. The germline CDR1 and CDR2 sequences are DFQATT and SNEGSKA (reference sequence). The CDR3 loop spans 15 amino acids. The CDR3 reads CSVSEGLAGPYEQYF. For the CDR3, the DNA is TGCAGTGTCTCAGAAGGACTAGCGGGTCCCTACGAGCAGTACTTC.

The chain uses TRBV7-9 and TRBJ1-2; no firm D call. Trimming took 9 bases from V and 3 from J, leaving 14 bases between them. CDR3 size: 13 residues. Looked up from germline, CDR1 is SEHNR and CDR2 is FQNEAQ (reference sequence). The CDR3: CASKARLDYGYTF. CDR3 DNA: TGTGCCAGTAAGGCCCGCTTGGACTATGGCTACACCTTC.

This sequence joins TRBV11-2 and TRBJ2-1, with TRBD2 matching 8 bases. The J segment lost 8 bases and the V segment lost 1 base, leaving 10 bases of the junction unmatched. The CDR3 is 16 amino acids. Germline CDR1 and CDR2: SGHAT and FQNNGV. CDR3 sequence reads: CASSLVPAGVRDEQFF. In DNA form, the CDR3 reads TGTGCCAGCAGCTTAGTTCCAGCGGGAGTGAGGGATGAGCAGTTCTTC. The entire variable domain, with the rest obtained from reference TRBV11-2 and TRBJ2-1, is as follows: EAGVAQSPRYKIIEKRQSVAFWCNPISGHATLYWYQQILGQGPKLLIQFQNNGVVDDSQLPKDRFSAERLKGVDSTLKIQPAKLEDSAVYLCASSLVPAGVRDEQFFGPGTRLTVL.